The 5 T cell receptor beta chains below all came from one sample that was sequenced in a study of memory CD4+ T cells and cytomegalovirus serostatus. The method was immunoSEQ multiplex PCR; TCRdb's version includes in-frame clones alone and lacks a portion of them. The sample lists fewer than 50,000 clones, around 80% occurring once. Single viable CD3+CD4+CD8-CD45RO+ cells were sorted as the memory CD4+ T cells. Sequencing was done on a sample of memory CD4+ T cells from blood. Receptors originate from an adult in good health and CMV-seronegative.

V is TRBV2 and J is TRBJ2-2; tentatively, D is TRBD1 (5 bases). Germline V CDR1 and CDR2: SNHLY, FYNNEI. The CDR3 contains 13 residues. The V gene lost 7 bases and the J gene lost 7 bases, with 13 bases spanning the gap. The CDR3 nucleotides are TGTGCCAGCAAGGGGATCTTGGGCGGGGAGCTGTTTTTT. Its protein is CASKGILGGELFF.

The chain links TRBV6-6 to TRBJ1-1, with D uncertain. Germline V gives CDR1 MNHNY, CDR2 SVGAGI (reference sequence). The V end was cut by 5 bases, the J end by 1 base, with 8 bases between. The CDR3 totals 13 residues. The CDR3 sequence is CASSVSKNTEAFF. The DNA of the CDR3 is TGTGCCAGCAGTGTATCAAAGAACACTGAAGCTTTCTTT.

This clone has only a few counts. The rearrangement joins TRBV25-1 to TRBJ1-1, with D unclear. V was trimmed by 7 bases and J by 0 bases, leaving 15 bases between them. The CDR3 is 15 amino acids. The germline V gene encodes CDR1 MGHDK and CDR2 SYGVNS. CDR3 nucleotide sequence: TGTGCCAGCAAAAAAGGAGGGCAGTTGAACACTGAAGCTTTCTTT. Translation gives CASKKGGQLNTEAFF.

The chain couples TRBV4-1 to TRBJ1-2, with D unresolved. The CDR3 consists of 15 residues. V dropped 1 base and J dropped 6 bases, with 15 bases sitting between them. Germline V gene lookup returns CDR1 MGHRA and CDR2 YSYEKL. CDR3 sequence: CASSQVMSPGDGYTF. The DNA for the CDR3 is TGCGCCAGCAGCCAAGTGATGAGCCCCGGAGATGGCTACACCTTC.

This sequence joins TRBV4-2 and TRBJ2-1, with TRBD2 matching over 9 bases. Germline V lookup: CDR1 LGHNA, CDR2 YNFKEQ. The J segment lost 8 bases and the V segment lost 0 bases, leaving 14 bases of the junction unmatched. The CDR3 covers 18 residues. Here the CDR3 reads CASSQDGAGGHLPDEQFF. The CDR3 DNA is TGTGCCAGCAGCCAAGACGGGGCGGGAGGGCATCTTCCTGATGAGCAGTTCTTC.